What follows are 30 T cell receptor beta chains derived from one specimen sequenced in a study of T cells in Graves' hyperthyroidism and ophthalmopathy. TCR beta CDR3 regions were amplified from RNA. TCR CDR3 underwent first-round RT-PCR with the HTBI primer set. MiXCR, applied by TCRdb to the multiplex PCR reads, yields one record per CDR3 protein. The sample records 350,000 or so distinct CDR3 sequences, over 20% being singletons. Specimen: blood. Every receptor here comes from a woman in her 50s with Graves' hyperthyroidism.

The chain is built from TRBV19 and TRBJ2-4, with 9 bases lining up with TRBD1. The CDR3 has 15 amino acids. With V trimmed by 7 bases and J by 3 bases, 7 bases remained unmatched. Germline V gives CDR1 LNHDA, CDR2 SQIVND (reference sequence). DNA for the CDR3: TGTGCCAGTACCAGCCCGGGACAGGGCAAAAACATTCAGTACTTC. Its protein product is CASTSPGQGKNIQYF.

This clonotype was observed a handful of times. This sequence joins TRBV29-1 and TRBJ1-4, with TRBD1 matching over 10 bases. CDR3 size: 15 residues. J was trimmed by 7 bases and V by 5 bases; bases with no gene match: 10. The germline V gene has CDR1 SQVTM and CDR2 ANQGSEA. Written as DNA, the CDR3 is TGCAGCGTTAGGGGACCCGGGACAGGGGCTGAAAAACTGTTTTTT. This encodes CSVRGPGTGAEKLFF. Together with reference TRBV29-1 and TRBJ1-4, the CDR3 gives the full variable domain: SAVISQKPSRDICQRGTSLTIQCQVDSQVTMMFWYRQQPGQSLTLIATANQGSEATYESGFVIDKFPISRPNLTFSTLTVSNMSPEDSSIYLCSVRGPGTGAEKLFFGSGTQLSVL.

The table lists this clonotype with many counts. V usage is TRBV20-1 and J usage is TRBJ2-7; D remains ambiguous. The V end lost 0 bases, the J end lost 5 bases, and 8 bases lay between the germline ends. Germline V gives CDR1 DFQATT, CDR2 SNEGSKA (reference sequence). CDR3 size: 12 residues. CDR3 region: CSARDWSNEQYF. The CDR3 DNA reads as TGCAGTGCTAGAGATTGGAGTAACGAGCAGTACTTC.

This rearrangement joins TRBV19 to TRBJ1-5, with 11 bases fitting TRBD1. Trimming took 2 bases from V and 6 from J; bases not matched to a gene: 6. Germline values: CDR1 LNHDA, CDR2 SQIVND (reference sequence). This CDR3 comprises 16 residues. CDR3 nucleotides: TGTGCCAGTAGTATACTACCGGGACAGGGGGTTCAGCCCCAGCATTTT. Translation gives CASSILPGQGVQPQHF. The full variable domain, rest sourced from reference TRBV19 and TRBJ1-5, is DGGITQSPKYLFRKEGQNVTLSCEQNLNHDAMYWYRQDPGQGLRLIYYSQIVNDFQKGDIAEGYSVSREKKESFPLTVTSAQKNPTAFYLCASSILPGQGVQPQHFGDGTRLSIL.

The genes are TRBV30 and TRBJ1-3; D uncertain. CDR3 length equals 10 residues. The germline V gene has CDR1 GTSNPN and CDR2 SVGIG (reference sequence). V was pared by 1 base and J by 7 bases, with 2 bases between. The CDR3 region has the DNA TGTGCCTGGAGTGGTAACACCATATATTTT. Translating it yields CAWSGNTIYF. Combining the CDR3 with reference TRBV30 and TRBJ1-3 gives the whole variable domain SQTIHQWPATLVQPVGSPLSLECTVEGTSNPNLYWYRQAAGRGLQLLFYSVGIGQISSEVPQNLSASRPQDRQFILSSKKLLLSDSGFYLCAWSGNTIYFGEGSWLTVV.

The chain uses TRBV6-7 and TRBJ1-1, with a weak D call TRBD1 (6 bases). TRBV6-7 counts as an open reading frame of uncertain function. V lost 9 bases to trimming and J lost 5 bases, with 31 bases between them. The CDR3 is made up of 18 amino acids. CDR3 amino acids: CARSHRGVAAGEGTEAFF. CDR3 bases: TGTGCCAGGAGTCACCGTGGGGTGGCTGCAGGGGAAGGGACTGAAGCTTTCTTT.

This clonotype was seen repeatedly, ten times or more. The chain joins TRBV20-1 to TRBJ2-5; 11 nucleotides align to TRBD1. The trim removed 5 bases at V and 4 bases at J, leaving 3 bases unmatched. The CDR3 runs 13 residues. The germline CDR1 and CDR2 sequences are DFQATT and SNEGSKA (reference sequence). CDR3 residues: CSAAGTGGETQYF. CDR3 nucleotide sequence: TGCAGTGCTGCCGGGACAGGGGGAGAGACCCAGTACTTC.

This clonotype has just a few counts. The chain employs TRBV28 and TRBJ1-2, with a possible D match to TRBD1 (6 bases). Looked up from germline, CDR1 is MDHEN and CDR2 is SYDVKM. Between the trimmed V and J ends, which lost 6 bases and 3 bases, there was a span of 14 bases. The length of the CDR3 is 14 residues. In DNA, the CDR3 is TGTGCCAGCAGCGCCGGGACAAGAGACTATGGCTACACCTTC. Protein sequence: CASSAGTRDYGYTF.

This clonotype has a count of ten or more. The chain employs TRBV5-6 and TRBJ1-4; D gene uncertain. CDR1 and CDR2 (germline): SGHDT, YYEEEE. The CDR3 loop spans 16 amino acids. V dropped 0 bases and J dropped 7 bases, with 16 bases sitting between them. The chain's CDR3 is CASSLGGQALTEKLFF. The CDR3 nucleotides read TGTGCCAGCAGCTTGGGTGGGCAGGCACTAACTGAAAAACTGTTTTTT. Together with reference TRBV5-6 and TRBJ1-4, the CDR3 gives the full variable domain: DAGVTQSPTHLIKTRGQQVTLRCSPKSGHDTVSWYQQALGQGPQFIFQYYEEEERQRGNFPDRFSGHQFPNYSSELNVNALLLGDSALYLCASSLGGQALTEKLFFGSGTQLSVL.

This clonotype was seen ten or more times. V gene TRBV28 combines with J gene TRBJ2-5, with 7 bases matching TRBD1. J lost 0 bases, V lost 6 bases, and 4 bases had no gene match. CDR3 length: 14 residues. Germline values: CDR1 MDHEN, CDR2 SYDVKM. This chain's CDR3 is CASRGQVNQETQYF. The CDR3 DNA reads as TGTGCCAGCAGAGGACAGGTGAACCAAGAGACCCAGTACTTC.

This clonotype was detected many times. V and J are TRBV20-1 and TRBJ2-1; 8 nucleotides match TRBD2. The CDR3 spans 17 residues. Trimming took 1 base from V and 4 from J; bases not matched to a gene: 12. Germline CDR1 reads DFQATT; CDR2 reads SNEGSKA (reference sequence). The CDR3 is CSARATRGAGGYNEQFF. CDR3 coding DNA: TGCAGTGCTAGAGCCACCCGAGGGGCGGGGGGATACAATGAGCAGTTCTTC.

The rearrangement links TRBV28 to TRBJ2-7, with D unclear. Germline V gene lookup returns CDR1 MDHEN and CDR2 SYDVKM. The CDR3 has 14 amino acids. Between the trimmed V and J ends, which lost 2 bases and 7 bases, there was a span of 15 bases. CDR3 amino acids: CASSLGSRLGEQYF. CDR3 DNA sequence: TGTGCCAGCAGTTTAGGTTCGCGACTCGGAGAGCAGTACTTC.

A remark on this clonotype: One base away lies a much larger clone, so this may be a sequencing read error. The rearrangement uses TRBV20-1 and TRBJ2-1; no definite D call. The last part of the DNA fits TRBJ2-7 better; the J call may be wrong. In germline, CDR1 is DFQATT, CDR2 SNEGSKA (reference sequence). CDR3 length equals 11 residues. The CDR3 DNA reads TGCAGTGCCCTCCACGGTGGTGAGCAGTACTTC. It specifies CSALHGGEQYF.

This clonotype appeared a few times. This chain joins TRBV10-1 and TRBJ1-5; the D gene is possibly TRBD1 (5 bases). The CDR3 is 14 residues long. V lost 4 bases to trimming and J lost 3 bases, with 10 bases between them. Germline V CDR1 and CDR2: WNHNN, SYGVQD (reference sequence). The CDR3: CASSGGAVNQPQHF. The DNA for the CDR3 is TGCGCCAGCAGTGGTGGGGCAGTCAATCAGCCCCAGCATTTT.

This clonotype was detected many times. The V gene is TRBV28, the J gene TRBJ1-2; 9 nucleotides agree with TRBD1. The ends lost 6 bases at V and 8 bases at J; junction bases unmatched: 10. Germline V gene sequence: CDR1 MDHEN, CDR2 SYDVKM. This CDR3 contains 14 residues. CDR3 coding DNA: TGTGCCAGCAGCGATTTGAGACAGGGGGAGGGCTACACCTTC. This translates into CASSDLRQGEGYTF.

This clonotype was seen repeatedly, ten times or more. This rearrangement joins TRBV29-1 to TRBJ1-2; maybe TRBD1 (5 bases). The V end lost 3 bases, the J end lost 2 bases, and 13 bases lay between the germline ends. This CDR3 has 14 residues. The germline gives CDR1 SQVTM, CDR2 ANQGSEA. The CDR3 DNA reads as TGCAGCGTTGACCCGACAGTTTACAACTATGGCTACACCTTC. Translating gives CSVDPTVYNYGYTF.

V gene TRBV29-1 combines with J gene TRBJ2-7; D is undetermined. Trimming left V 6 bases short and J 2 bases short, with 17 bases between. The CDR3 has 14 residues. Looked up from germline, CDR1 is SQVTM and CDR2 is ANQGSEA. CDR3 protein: CSVSGVTTPYEQYF. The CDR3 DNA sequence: TGCAGCGTCTCCGGAGTTACTACACCCTACGAGCAGTACTTC.

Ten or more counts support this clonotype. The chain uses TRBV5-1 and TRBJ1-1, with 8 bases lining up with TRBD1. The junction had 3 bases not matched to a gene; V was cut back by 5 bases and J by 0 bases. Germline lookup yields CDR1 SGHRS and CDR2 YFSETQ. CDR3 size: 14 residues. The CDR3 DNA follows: TGCGCCAGCAGACCGGACAGGGTGAACACTGAAGCTTTCTTT. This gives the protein CASRPDRVNTEAFF. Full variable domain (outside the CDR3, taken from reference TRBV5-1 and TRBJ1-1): KAGVTQTPRYLIKTRGQQVTLSCSPISGHRSVSWYQQTPGQGLQFLFEYFSETQRNKGNFPGRFSGRQFSNSRSEMNVSTLELGDSALYLCASRPDRVNTEAFFGQGTRLTVV.

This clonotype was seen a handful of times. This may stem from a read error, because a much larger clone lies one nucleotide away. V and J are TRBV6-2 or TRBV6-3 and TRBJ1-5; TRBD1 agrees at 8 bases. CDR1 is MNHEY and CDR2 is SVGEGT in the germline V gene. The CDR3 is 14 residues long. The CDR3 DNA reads TGTGCCGGCAGTCATGGACAGGGCTATCAGCCCCAGCATTTT. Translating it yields CAGSHGQGYQPQHF.

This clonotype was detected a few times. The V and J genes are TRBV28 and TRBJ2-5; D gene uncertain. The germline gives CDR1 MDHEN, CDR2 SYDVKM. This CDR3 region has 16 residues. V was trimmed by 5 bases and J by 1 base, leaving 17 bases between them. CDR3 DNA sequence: TGTGCCAGCAGTAAAATTGGAACCGCATCCCAAGAGACCCAGTACTTC. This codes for CASSKIGTASQETQYF. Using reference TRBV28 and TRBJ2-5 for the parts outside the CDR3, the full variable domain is DVKVTQSSRYLVKRTGEKVFLECVQDMDHENMFWYRQDPGLGLRLIYFSYDVKMKEKGDIPEGYSVSREKKERFSLILESASTNQTSMYLCASSKIGTASQETQYFGPGTRLLVL.

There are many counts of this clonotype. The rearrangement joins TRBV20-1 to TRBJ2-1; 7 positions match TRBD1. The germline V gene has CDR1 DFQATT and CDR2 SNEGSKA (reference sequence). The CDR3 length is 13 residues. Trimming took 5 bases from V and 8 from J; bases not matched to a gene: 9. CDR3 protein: CSAYRQGWDEQFF. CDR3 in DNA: TGCAGTGCTTATCGACAGGGCTGGGATGAGCAGTTCTTC.

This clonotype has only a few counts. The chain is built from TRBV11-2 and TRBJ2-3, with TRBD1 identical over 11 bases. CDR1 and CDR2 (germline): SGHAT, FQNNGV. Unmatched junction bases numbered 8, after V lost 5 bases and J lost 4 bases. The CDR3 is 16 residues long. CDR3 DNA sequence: TGTGCCAGCAGCGCTCGGACAGGGGGCAGCGCAGATACGCAGTATTTT. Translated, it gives CASSARTGGSADTQYF.

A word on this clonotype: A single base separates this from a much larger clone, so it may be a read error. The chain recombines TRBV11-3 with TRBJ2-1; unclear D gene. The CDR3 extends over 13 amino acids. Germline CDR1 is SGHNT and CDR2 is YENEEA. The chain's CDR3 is CASSSILGNEQLF. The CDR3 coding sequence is TGTGCCAGCAGCTCCATCCTGGGCAATGAGCAGCTCTTC.

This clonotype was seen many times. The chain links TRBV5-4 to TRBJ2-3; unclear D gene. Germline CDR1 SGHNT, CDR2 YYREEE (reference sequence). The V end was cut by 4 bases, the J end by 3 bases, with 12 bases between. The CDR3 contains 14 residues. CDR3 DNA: TGTGCCAGCAGCCTTACTCTTATGACAGATACGCAGTATTTT. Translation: CASSLTLMTDTQYF.

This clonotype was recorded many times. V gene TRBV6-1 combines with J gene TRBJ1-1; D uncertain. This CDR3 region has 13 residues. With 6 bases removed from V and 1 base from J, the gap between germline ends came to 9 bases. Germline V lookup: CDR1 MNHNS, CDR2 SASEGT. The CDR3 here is CASRSEGNTEAFF. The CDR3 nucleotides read TGTGCCAGCAGGTCCGAGGGGAACACTGAAGCTTTCTTT.

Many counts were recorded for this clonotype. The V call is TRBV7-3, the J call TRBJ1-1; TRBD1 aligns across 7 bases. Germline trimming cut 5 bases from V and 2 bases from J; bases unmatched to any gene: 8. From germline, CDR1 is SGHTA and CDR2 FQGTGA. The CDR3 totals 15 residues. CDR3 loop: CASSVGQSANTEAFF. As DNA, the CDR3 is TGTGCCAGCAGCGTGGGACAGTCGGCCAACACTGAAGCTTTCTTT.

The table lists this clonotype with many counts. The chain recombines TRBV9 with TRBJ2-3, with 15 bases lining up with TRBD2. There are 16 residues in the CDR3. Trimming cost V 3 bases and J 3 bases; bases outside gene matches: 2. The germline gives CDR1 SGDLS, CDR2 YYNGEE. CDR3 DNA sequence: TGTGCCAGCAGCGAGGGGACTAGCGGGAGGACAGATACGCAGTATTTT. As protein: CASSEGTSGRTDTQYF.

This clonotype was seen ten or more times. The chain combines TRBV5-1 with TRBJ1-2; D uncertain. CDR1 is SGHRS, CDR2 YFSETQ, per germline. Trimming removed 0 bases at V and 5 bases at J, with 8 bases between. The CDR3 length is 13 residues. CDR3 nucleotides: TGCGCCAGCAGCTTGGATGGGGAGTATGGCTACACCTTC. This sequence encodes CASSLDGEYGYTF.

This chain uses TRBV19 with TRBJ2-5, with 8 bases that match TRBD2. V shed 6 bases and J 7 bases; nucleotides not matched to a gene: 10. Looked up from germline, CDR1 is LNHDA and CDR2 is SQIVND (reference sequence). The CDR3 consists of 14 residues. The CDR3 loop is CASSRGGPTGTQYF. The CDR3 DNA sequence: TGTGCCAGTAGCCGGGGGGGCCCGACCGGGACCCAGTACTTC.

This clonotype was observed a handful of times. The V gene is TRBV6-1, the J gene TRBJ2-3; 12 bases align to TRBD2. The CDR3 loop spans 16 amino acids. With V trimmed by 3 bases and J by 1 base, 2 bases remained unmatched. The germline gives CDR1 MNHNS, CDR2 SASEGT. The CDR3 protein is CASSDRTSGGTDTQYF. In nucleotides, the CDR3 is TGTGCCAGCAGTGATAGGACTAGCGGGGGCACAGATACGCAGTATTTT.